The source of this T cell receptor beta chain is a study of T cell repertoires in cytomegalovirus infection. This clonotype has more than one count but fewer than ten. In TCRdb, the reads were re-called with MiXCR into one record per CDR3 protein. This sample carries about 740,000 distinct CDR3 sequences, under 40% of them seen once, and the ten largest clones take around 2.8%. Trimming took 0 bases from V and 1 from J, leaving 6 bases between them. Germline values: CDR1 MGHRA, CDR2 YSYEKL. The CDR3 runs to 14 residues. The chain carries TRBV4-1 and TRBJ1-2, with D perhaps matching TRBD1 (5 bases). The source is a human donor in good health (CMV status not recorded). Some clones in this sample may be carry-over from other donors' samples. Sequenced material: PBMCs. CDR3 bases: TGCGCCAGCAGCCAAGAGGGGGGTAACTATGGCTACACCTTC. This codes for CASSQEGGNYGYTF.